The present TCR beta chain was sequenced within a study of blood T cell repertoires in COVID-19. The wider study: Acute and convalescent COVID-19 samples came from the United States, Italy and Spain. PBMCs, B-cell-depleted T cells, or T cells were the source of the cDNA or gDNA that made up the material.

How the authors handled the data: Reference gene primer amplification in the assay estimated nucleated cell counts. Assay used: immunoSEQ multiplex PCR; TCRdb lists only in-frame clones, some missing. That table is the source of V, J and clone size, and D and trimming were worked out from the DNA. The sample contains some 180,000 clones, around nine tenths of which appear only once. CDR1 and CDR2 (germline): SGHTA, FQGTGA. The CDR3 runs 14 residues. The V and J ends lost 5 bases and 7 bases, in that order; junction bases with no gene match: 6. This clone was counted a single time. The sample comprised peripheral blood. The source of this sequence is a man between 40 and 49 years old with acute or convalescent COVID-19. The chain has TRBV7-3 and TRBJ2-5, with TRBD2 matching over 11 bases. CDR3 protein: CASSRMGLAATQYF. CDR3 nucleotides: TGTGCCAGCAGCCGTATGGGACTAGCGGCGACCCAGTACTTC.